This TCR beta chain came from a study of cytomegalovirus exposure and HLA in healthy donors. Looking at the study overall: Roughly 180 million T cells yielded roughly 120 million unique TCR beta sequences in earlier analysis.

Worth noting for this clone: The antigen is unknown.

Study conclusions and caveats: Within an earlier analysis, most TCR beta V segments proved productive either about 90% or about 30% of the time.

The PCR used 60 Vbeta and 13 Jbeta primers. Clones were read by immunoSEQ multiplex PCR, and TCRdb kept only the in-frame ones, dropping some. The table has 130,000 to 150,000 clones, almost 80% seen once. The CDR3 has 13 residues. In germline, CDR1 is SGHRS, CDR2 YFSETQ. V lost 3 bases and J lost 8; bases outside the gene matches: 7. This chain connects TRBV5-1 to TRBJ1-2, with 7 bases fitting TRBD1. This clonotype was sampled from a male donor in good health and CMV-seronegative. The sequencing input was PBMCs. CDR3 sequence reads: CASSWGQSSGYTF. The CDR3 DNA sequence: TGCGCCAGCAGCTGGGGACAGTCTAGCGGCTACACCTTC.